The 3 T cell receptor beta chains in this list originate from one sample, sequenced in a study of T cell responses to AZD1222 COVID-19 vaccine. The protocol was immunoSEQ multiplex PCR, while the TCRdb copy is restricted to in-frame clones and leaves out a portion. This table holds some 120,000 clones, about 90% found once. The sequenced sample was peripheral blood, obtained on day 0 of AZD1222 vaccination. All receptors come from an adult in good health.

The V and J genes are TRBV27 and TRBJ2-7; perhaps TRBD2 as D (6 bases). The CDR3 length is 14 residues. Per germline, CDR1 MNHEY and CDR2 SMNVEV (reference sequence). Trimming took off 6 bases at V and 9 bases at J, with 21 bases between the two ends. The CDR3 bases are TGTGCCAGCAGGACATCCGGGACTTTCAGTTCGCAGTACTTC. Translated: CASRTSGTFSSQYF.

The rearrangement joins TRBV14 to TRBJ2-7; 7 bases are a match to TRBD2. CDR1 and CDR2 (germline): SGHDN, FVKESK. The V and J ends lost 0 bases and 3 bases, in that order; junction bases with no gene match: 2. The CDR3 extends over 14 amino acids. CDR3 sequence reads: CASSQDGGDYEQYF. CDR3 DNA: TGTGCCAGCAGCCAAGATGGGGGGGACTACGAGCAGTACTTC.

The chain has TRBV7-2 and TRBJ2-3; no clear D. The CDR3 sequence is 14 residues long. The V gene lost 5 bases and the J gene lost 2 bases, with 11 bases spanning the gap. Germline CDR1 reads SGHTA; CDR2 reads FQGNSA. The CDR3 DNA sequence: TGTGCCAGCAGCCCGGTCGGAACCACAGATACGCAGTATTTT. Protein: CASSPVGTTDTQYF.